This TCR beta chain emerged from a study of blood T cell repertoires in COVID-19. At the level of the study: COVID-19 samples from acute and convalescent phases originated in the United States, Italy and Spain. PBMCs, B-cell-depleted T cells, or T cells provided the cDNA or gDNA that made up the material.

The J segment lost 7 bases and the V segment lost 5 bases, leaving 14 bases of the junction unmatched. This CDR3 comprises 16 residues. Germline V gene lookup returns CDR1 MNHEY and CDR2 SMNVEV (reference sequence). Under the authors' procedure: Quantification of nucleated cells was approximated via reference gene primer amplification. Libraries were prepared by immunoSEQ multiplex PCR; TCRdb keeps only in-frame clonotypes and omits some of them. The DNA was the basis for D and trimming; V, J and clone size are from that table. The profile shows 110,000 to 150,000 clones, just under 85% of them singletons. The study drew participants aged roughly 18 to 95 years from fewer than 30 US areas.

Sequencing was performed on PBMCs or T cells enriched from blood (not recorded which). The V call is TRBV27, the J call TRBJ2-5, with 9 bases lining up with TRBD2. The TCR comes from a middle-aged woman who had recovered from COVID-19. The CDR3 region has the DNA TGTGCCAGCAGTACAATGGCCTGGACTAGCGTTGGGACCCAGTACTTC. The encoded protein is CASSTMAWTSVGTQYF.